Listed below are T cell receptor beta chains from one sample, sequenced in a study of CD8+CD57+ T cells in acquired aplastic anemia. TCRdb independently ran MiXCR on the reads; one entry per CDR3 protein. This table has approximately 300,000 distinct CDR3 sequences, about three fifths appearing once. The sample comprised sorted CD4+, CD8+, or CD8+CD57+ T cells (not recorded which) from PBMCs. Source of these receptors: a human donor with aplastic anemia. The conserved cysteine and the conserved F or W are not part of the CDR3 here. For some rows the clone size is stated as once, few or many, or as a class when expanded; others skip it.

clone_size: NA; v_call: TRBV11-2; j_call: TRBJ1-4; cdr3_aa: ASSETPGIGLF
clone_size: NA; v_call: TRBV20-1; j_call: TRBJ2-3; cdr3_aa: SAPRTSGSERDTQY
clone_size: NA; v_call: TRBV2; j_call: TRBJ1-2; cdr3_aa: ASSNTGWDGYT
clone_size: many; v_call: TRBV12-3/TRBV12-4; j_call: TRBJ2-5; cdr3_aa: ASSPRTGGAVETQY
clone_size: few; v_call: TRBV7-6; j_call: TRBJ1-6; cdr3_aa: ASSLEGRGNSPLH
clone_size: NA; v_call: TRBV5-5; j_call: TRBJ1-2; cdr3_aa: ASSALNNYGYT
clone_size: NA; v_call: TRBV7-3; j_call: TRBJ2-7; cdr3_aa: ASSPPTGEQY
clone_size: NA; v_call: TRBV7-2; j_call: TRBJ2-7; cdr3_aa: ASSPWTGDYEQY
clone_size: NA; v_call: TRBV2; j_call: TRBJ2-7; cdr3_aa: ASSWGTGIEQY
clone_size: NA; v_call: TRBV19; j_call: TRBJ2-5; cdr3_aa: ASSSAKLAGDETQY
clone_size: NA; v_call: TRBV2; j_call: TRBJ1-5; cdr3_aa: ASSFMLGQPQH
clone_size: NA; v_call: TRBV9; j_call: TRBJ2-2; cdr3_aa: ASSVHLWWGRTGELF
clone_size: NA; v_call: TRBV10-2; j_call: TRBJ1-1; cdr3_aa: ASSESLEYGRGTEAF
clone_size: NA; v_call: TRBV20-1; j_call: TRBJ2-2; cdr3_aa: SASPGANTGELF
clone_size: NA; v_call: TRBV2; j_call: TRBJ1-2; cdr3_aa: ASSEAQGSYGYT
clone_size: NA; v_call: TRBV9; j_call: TRBJ2-7; cdr3_aa: ASSRDIQGFDEQY
clone_size: NA; v_call: TRBV20-1; j_call: TRBJ1-5; cdr3_aa: SARPGLAAYNEPQH
clone_size: once; v_call: TRBV15; j_call: TRBJ1-4; cdr3_aa: ATSRVDPTNEKLF
clone_size: once; v_call: TRBV20-1; j_call: TRBJ2-7; cdr3_aa: SAGGQSSYEQY
clone_size: NA; v_call: TRBV2; j_call: TRBJ1-1; cdr3_aa: ASSDGRGLTNTEAF
clone_size: NA; v_call: TRBV24-1; j_call: TRBJ2-5; cdr3_aa: AIRSSGEETQY
clone_size: NA; v_call: TRBV20-1; j_call: TRBJ2-7; cdr3_aa: SAQDGTSSYEQY
clone_size: NA; v_call: TRBV4-1; j_call: TRBJ1-2; cdr3_aa: ASSTGEGGYT
clone_size: many; v_call: TRBV19; j_call: TRBJ2-1; cdr3_aa: ASSMQLSSYNEQF
clone_size: NA; v_call: TRBV7-3; j_call: TRBJ2-1; cdr3_aa: ASSASSSYNEQF
clone_size: NA; v_call: TRBV7-3; j_call: TRBJ2-7; cdr3_aa: ASSLQLAGEQY
clone_size: NA; v_call: TRBV20-1; j_call: TRBJ2-3; cdr3_aa: SARLGADTQY
clone_size: NA; v_call: TRBV19; j_call: TRBJ2-7; cdr3_aa: ASSVGGSVYEQY
clone_size: NA; v_call: TRBV10-2; j_call: TRBJ2-2; cdr3_aa: ASSERLANGELF
clone_size: once; v_call: TRBV24-1; j_call: TRBJ2-3; cdr3_aa: ATSRQAEKTQY
clone_size: NA; v_call: TRBV20-1; j_call: TRBJ2-1; cdr3_aa: SAPRRGEAYNEQF
clone_size: NA; v_call: TRBV29-1; j_call: TRBJ1-3; cdr3_aa: SVQGARRNTIY
clone_size: many; v_call: TRBV11-2; j_call: TRBJ2-5; cdr3_aa: ASSQGAGEAQY
clone_size: NA; v_call: TRBV5-1; j_call: TRBJ2-7; cdr3_aa: ASSSGSRWAEQY
clone_size: many; v_call: TRBV12-3/TRBV12-4; j_call: TRBJ1-3; cdr3_aa: ASSPGQLNTIY
clone_size: many; v_call: TRBV6-5; j_call: TRBJ2-2; cdr3_aa: ASTRWVGDDTGELF
clone_size: NA; v_call: TRBV2; j_call: TRBJ2-1; cdr3_aa: ASGSRGDTEAF
clone_size: NA; v_call: TRBV25-1; j_call: TRBJ1-4; cdr3_aa: ASSYRGGRNEKLF